These 28 T cell receptor beta chains were all obtained from the same sample, sequenced in a study of shared clonotypes between healthy human individuals. Profiling relied on immunoSEQ multiplex PCR, and the TCRdb table lists in-frame clones only, not all of them. The table records 520,000 or so clones, more than 65% of them present only once. What was sequenced was PBMCs. These receptor sequences come from a middle-aged woman in good health. Some clones in this sample may be carry-over from other donors' samples.

The chain is built from TRBV20-1 and TRBJ1-1; D not resolved. CDR1 is DFQATT and CDR2 is SNEGSKA in the germline V gene (reference sequence). The CDR3 has 11 residues. Trimming cost V 3 bases and J 5 bases, with 7 bases left between them. DNA of the CDR3: TGCAGTGCTAGCACCAGTACTGAAGCTTTCTTT. Its protein product is CSASTSTEAFF.

The chain joins TRBV6-5 to TRBJ1-5; possibly TRBD1 for D (5 bases). The germline V gene has CDR1 MNHEY and CDR2 SVGAGI. This CDR3 is built from 15 residues. With 4 bases removed from V and 6 bases from J, the gap between germline ends came to 16 bases. This CDR3 is CASSSQVGGIQPQHF. The CDR3 DNA follows: TGTGCCAGCAGTTCCCAGGTGGGGGGGATTCAGCCCCAGCATTTT.

The chain is built from TRBV5-1 and TRBJ2-2, with 10 nucleotides matching TRBD1. CDR3 length: 18 residues. Germline V gene lookup returns CDR1 SGHRS and CDR2 YFSETQ. Germline trimming cut 4 bases from V and 3 bases from J; bases unmatched to any gene: 12. CDR3 residues: CASSPGIRGQGYTGELFF. The CDR3 nucleotides read TGCGCCAGCAGCCCGGGGATACGGGGACAGGGGTACACCGGGGAGCTGTTTTTT.

This chain links TRBV6-1 with TRBJ2-1; D perhaps matches TRBD2 (5 bases). The CDR3 consists of 14 residues. V was clipped by 3 bases and J by 8 bases, with 14 bases between them. The germline CDR1 and CDR2 sequences are MNHNS and SASEGT. The CDR3 sequence: CASSEGPSWDEQFF. The CDR3 DNA sequence: TGTGCCAGCAGTGAGGGTCCTAGCTGGGATGAGCAGTTCTTC.

A note on this clone: Within the sample, other DNA sequences also encode this same CDR3. The gene calls are TRBV6-1 and TRBJ2-7; TRBD1 aligns across 7 bases. Germline CDR1 MNHNS, CDR2 SASEGT. CDR3 length: 13 amino acids. With V trimmed by 5 bases and J by 1 base, 2 bases remained unmatched. CDR3 sequence (DNA): TGTGCCAGCAGTCCGGGACAGTCCTACGAGCAGTACTTC. It specifies CASSPGQSYEQYF.

In its sample, this clone was seen once. J is TRBJ2-3 and V is TRBV4-3, with 7 bases aligning to TRBD1. The CDR3 spans 16 residues. Germline V gene data show CDR1 as LGHNA and CDR2 as YSLEER. Trimming took 0 bases from V and 4 from J; bases not matched to a gene: 7. CDR3 DNA sequence: TGCGCCAGCAGCCAAGATTCGAGGGGGCTCGCAGATACGCAGTATTTT. Protein sequence: CASSQDSRGLADTQYF.

CDR3 loop: CASSLIVPGAEAFF. The CDR3 nucleotides are TGTGCCAGCAGCTTGATTGTACCAGGGGCTGAAGCTTTCTTT. This chain links TRBV5-4 with TRBJ1-1, with D maybe TRBD1 (6 bases). V was trimmed by 1 base and J by 6 bases, leaving 13 bases between them. The CDR3 is 14 amino acids. CDR1 and CDR2 from the germline V gene are SGHNT and YYREEE (reference sequence).

J is TRBJ2-5 and V is TRBV19; TRBD1 aligns across 7 bases. The germline V gene has CDR1 LNHDA and CDR2 SQIVND (reference sequence). V lost 5 bases to trimming and J lost 2 bases; unmatched junction nucleotides: 8. The CDR3 extends over 15 amino acids. CDR3 sequence reads: CASSRGQVPQETQYF. Written as DNA, the CDR3 is TGTGCCAGTAGTCGCGGACAGGTTCCTCAAGAGACCCAGTACTTC. The full variable domain, rest sourced from reference TRBV19 and TRBJ2-5, is DGGITQSPKYLFRKEGQNVTLSCEQNLNHDAMYWYRQDPGQGLRLIYYSQIVNDFQKGDIAEGYSVSREKKESFPLTVTSAQKNPTAFYLCASSRGQVPQETQYFGPGTRLLVL.

The sample holds a few counts of this clone. This chain joins TRBV2 and TRBJ1-2; 10 nucleotides line up with TRBD1. This CDR3 contains 12 residues. V lost 8 bases and J lost 7; bases outside the gene matches: 4. Germline CDR1 is SNHLY and CDR2 is FYNNEI. The CDR3, as DNA: TGTGCCAGCGGGGACAGGGGCCGTGGCTACACCTTC. Translation: CASGDRGRGYTF. Full variable domain (rest looked up from reference TRBV2 and TRBJ1-2): EPEVTQTPSHQVTQMGQEVILRCVPISNHLYFYWYRQILGQKVEFLVSFYNNEISEKSEIFDDQFSVERPDGSNFTLKIRSTKLEDSAMYFCASGDRGRGYTFGSGTRLTVV.

The rearrangement joins TRBV5-1 to TRBJ2-3; 10 bases are a match to TRBD2. J was trimmed by 4 bases and V by 0 bases; bases with no gene match: 8. Germline CDR1 and CDR2: SGHRS and YFSETQ. This CDR3 comprises 17 residues. The CDR3: CASSLVASGSGADTQYF. The CDR3 nucleotides are TGCGCCAGCAGCTTGGTGGCTAGCGGGAGTGGAGCAGATACGCAGTATTTT. The full variable domain, with the rest looked up from reference TRBV5-1 and TRBJ2-3, is KAGVTQTPRYLIKTRGQQVTLSCSPISGHRSVSWYQQTPGQGLQFLFEYFSETQRNKGNFPGRFSGRQFSNSRSEMNVSTLELGDSALYLCASSLVASGSGADTQYFGPGTRLTVL.

The CDR3 sequence is CASSGGQANTEAFF. In DNA form, the CDR3 reads TGTGCCAGCAGTGGGGGACAGGCGAACACTGAAGCTTTCTTT. J is TRBJ1-1 and V is TRBV2; 8 bases align to TRBD1. J gave up 1 base and V 4 bases, and 2 bases lay outside the gene matches. CDR3 length: 14 amino acids. CDR1 and CDR2 (germline): SNHLY, FYNNEI.

As DNA, the CDR3 is TGTGCCAGTAGTAGGGACAGGGGGATCAATCAGCCCCAGCATTTT. Translated, it gives CASSRDRGINQPQHF. The rearrangement joins TRBV19 to TRBJ1-5; 11 nucleotides agree with TRBD1. The germline CDR1 and CDR2 sequences are LNHDA and SQIVND (reference sequence). V was pared by 4 bases and J by 3 bases, with 2 bases of the junction left unmatched. This CDR3 comprises 15 residues.

This chain links TRBV4-2 with TRBJ2-2, with 9 bases that match TRBD1. The CDR3 runs to 16 residues. Per the germline V gene, CDR1 is LGHNA and CDR2 is YNFKEQ. J was trimmed by 8 bases and V by 0 bases; bases with no gene match: 7. The CDR3 is CASSQDPGQGKGELFF. The CDR3 DNA reads TGTGCCAGCAGCCAAGACCCGGGACAGGGCAAGGGGGAGCTGTTTTTT.

The V and J genes are TRBV6-1 and TRBJ2-3; 10 bases agree with TRBD2. The CDR3 length is 14 residues. Germline V gene lookup returns CDR1 MNHNS and CDR2 SASEGT. Germline trimming cut 7 bases from V and 7 bases from J; bases unmatched to any gene: 8. CDR3 DNA: TGTGCCAGCACTAATAGCGGGGGGTTTTATACGCAGTATTTT. Protein: CASTNSGGFYTQYF.

The CDR3 DNA follows: TGTGCCAGCTCACCACCTTATAGCAATCAGCCCCAGCATTTT. Its protein is CASSPPYSNQPQHF. The chain employs TRBV18 and TRBJ1-5; no clear D gene. CDR3 length: 14 amino acids. The ends were cut back, 0 bases at V and 0 bases at J, with 3 bases in the middle. Germline V gene data show CDR1 as KGHSH and CDR2 as LQKENI.

Comment on this clone: A read error may explain this, as a much larger clone is one base away. The same CDR3 can be traced to other DNA sequences in this sample. J is TRBJ1-3 and V is TRBV7-9; D not certain. The CDR3 runs 13 residues. V lost 1 base and J lost 4, with 5 bases in between. CDR1 and CDR2 from the germline V gene are SEHNR and FQNEAQ (reference sequence). DNA for the CDR3: TGTGCCAGCAGCTTAGGGACCGGAAACACCATATATTTT. Translation: CASSLGTGNTIYF.

As regards this clone: Additional DNA sequences in this sample encode the identical CDR3. The chain has TRBV5-4 and TRBJ2-3; possible D gene TRBD1, 5 bases. The CDR3 is 14 amino acids. V was cut by 4 bases and J by 0 bases, with 9 bases left in between. The V gene's germline CDR1 is SGHNT and CDR2 YYREEE (reference sequence). CDR3 DNA sequence: TGTGCCAGCAGCCGTGCAGGGAGCACAGATACGCAGTATTTT. It codes for CASSRAGSTDTQYF. Full variable domain (rest looked up from reference TRBV5-4 and TRBJ2-3): ETGVTQSPTHLIKTRGQQVTLRCSSQSGHNTVSWYQQALGQGPQFIFQYYREEENGRGNFPPRFSGLQFPNYSSELNVNALELDDSALYLCASSRAGSTDTQYFGPGTRLTVL.

CDR3 nucleotides: TGTGCCAGCAGTTTAGGGACAGGGCGGAGGAGAGGAAACACCATATATTTT. Translating it yields CASSLGTGRRRGNTIYF. The V call is TRBV28, the J call TRBJ1-3; 9 bases align to TRBD1. V lost 2 bases, J lost 4 bases, and 9 bases stayed unmatched. In germline, CDR1 is MDHEN, CDR2 SYDVKM. The length of the CDR3 is 17 residues. The variable domain in full, with the rest retrieved from reference TRBV28 and TRBJ1-3, is DVKVTQSSRYLVKRTGEKVFLECVQDMDHENMFWYRQDPGLGLRLIYFSYDVKMKEKGDIPEGYSVSREKKERFSLILESASTNQTSMYLCASSLGTGRRRGNTIYFGEGSWLTVV.

V gene TRBV19 combines with J gene TRBJ1-1; no clear D gene. Germline CDR1 LNHDA, CDR2 SQIVND (reference sequence). With 3 bases removed from V and 2 bases from J, the gap between germline ends came to 16 bases. The CDR3 has 16 residues. The DNA of the CDR3 is TGTGCCAGTAGTATTCAACCTCCCGGGCTAAACACTGAAGCTTTCTTT. Protein product: CASSIQPPGLNTEAFF.

The table lists this clone with a few counts. This chain joins TRBV6-8 and TRBJ1-1; perhaps TRBD1 as D (5 bases). The V and J ends lost 5 bases and 1 base respectively, with 8 bases between them. Germline CDR1 reads MNHGY; CDR2 reads SAAAGT. The CDR3 has 13 residues. The CDR3 DNA is TGTGCCAGCAGTCTAGGGGAGAACACTGAAGCTTTCTTT. The encoded protein is CASSLGENTEAFF.

As DNA, the CDR3 is TGTGCCAGCAGCCGACAAGATAGGGGAGCTTTCTTT. It is translated as CASSRQDRGAFF. The chain has TRBV14 and TRBJ1-1, with D maybe TRBD1 (5 bases). The CDR3 contains 12 residues. Deletions cut 4 bases from V and 10 bases from J, with 13 bases between. Germline V CDR1 and CDR2: SGHDN, FVKESK.

This sequence joins TRBV21-1 and TRBJ2-1; TRBD2, as called in the table, went unchecked against the DNA. TRBV21-1 is designated a pseudogene. The CDR3 is 13 amino acids. The CDR3 nucleotides are TGTGCCAGCAACGCACGGAGGCCGAATGAGCAGTTCTTC. It codes for CASNARRPNEQFF.

The chain is built from TRBV19 and TRBJ1-2, with 7 bases identical to TRBD1. The germline gives CDR1 LNHDA, CDR2 SQIVND (reference sequence). The CDR3 covers 15 residues. V lost 7 bases to trimming and J lost 4 bases; unmatched junction nucleotides: 12. The chain's CDR3 is CASKRTPGGFYGYTF. Written as DNA, the CDR3 is TGTGCCAGTAAAAGGACGCCAGGGGGGTTCTATGGCTACACCTTC.

There are a few counts of this clone. The chain joins TRBV29-1 to TRBJ2-2, with D maybe TRBD1 (6 bases). The CDR3 totals 13 residues. Deletions cut 5 bases from V and 1 base from J, with 8 bases between. The germline V gene encodes CDR1 SQVTM and CDR2 ANQGSEA. The CDR3 loop reads CSVKTGNTGELFF. The CDR3 nucleotides are TGCAGCGTTAAGACAGGGAACACCGGGGAGCTGTTTTTT.

V gene TRBV18 combines with J gene TRBJ1-5, with a tentative D call TRBD1 (6 bases). Germline CDR1 reads KGHSH; CDR2 reads LQKENI. Trimming removed 2 bases at V and 7 bases at J, with 12 bases between. This CDR3 has 14 residues. The CDR3 here is CASSPIEGGQPQHF. The CDR3 DNA reads as TGTGCCAGCTCACCAATAGAGGGGGGCCAGCCCCAGCATTTT.

V and J are TRBV15 and TRBJ1-1, with 8 nucleotides matching TRBD1. J was trimmed by 5 bases and V by 5 bases; bases with no gene match: 4. Germline V gene data show CDR1 as LNHNV and CDR2 as YYDKDF (reference sequence). The CDR3 totals 13 residues. CDR3 nucleotide sequence: TGTGCCACCAGCCAGACAGGGGAAACTGAAGCTTTCTTT. Its protein product is CATSQTGETEAFF.

The chain recombines TRBV5-6 with TRBJ2-5; TRBD2 matches 7 bases. The germline V gene has CDR1 SGHDT and CDR2 YYEEEE. The CDR3 runs 15 residues. V was pared by 4 bases and J by 3 bases, with 9 bases of the junction left unmatched. Here the CDR3 reads CASSTGPRGEETQYF. Here the CDR3 DNA reads TGTGCCAGCAGCACCGGCCCACGGGGGGAAGAGACCCAGTACTTC.

A few counts support this clone. The J gene is TRBJ1-1, the V gene TRBV2; D gene ambiguous. CDR1 is SNHLY, CDR2 FYNNEI, per germline. Trimming cost V 4 bases and J 5 bases, with 11 bases left between them. The CDR3 contains 13 residues. CDR3 sequence reads: CASSGRLGTEAFF. For the CDR3, the DNA is TGTGCCAGCAGTGGACGATTGGGAACTGAAGCTTTCTTT.